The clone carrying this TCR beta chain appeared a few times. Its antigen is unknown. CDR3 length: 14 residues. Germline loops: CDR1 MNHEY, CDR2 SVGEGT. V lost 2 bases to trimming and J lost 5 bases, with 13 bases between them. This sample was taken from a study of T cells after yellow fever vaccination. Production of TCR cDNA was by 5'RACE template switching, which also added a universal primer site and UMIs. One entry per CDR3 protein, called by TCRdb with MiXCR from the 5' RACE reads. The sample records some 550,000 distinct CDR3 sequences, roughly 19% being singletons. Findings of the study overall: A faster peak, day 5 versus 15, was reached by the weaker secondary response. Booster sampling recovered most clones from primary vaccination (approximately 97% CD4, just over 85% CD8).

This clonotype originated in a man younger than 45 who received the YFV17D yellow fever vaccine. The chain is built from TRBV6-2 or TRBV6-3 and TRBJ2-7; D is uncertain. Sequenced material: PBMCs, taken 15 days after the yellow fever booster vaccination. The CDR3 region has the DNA TGTGCCAGCAGTTACGGCCGAGTTTTTGACGAGCAGTACTTC. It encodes CASSYGRVFDEQYF.